The clone carrying this TCR beta chain appeared a single time. No antigen is known for it. TCR beta VDJ and CDR3 profiles were obtained from a genomic DNA template. TCRdb passed the reads through MiXCR, listing each CDR3 protein once. The sample consists of 35,000 to 50,000 distinct CDR3 sequences, about 70% of them appearing once. This sample was taken from a study of CD8+CD57+ T cells in acquired aplastic anemia. Study-level background: The DNA of sorted CD4+ and CD8+ cells averaged around 3.2 ug. CD4+ reads averaged roughly 9.9 million in healthy donors. Findings and caveats of the study: Patients and controls had CD8+ Simpson's diversity values that were not significantly distinct. Roughly 30 sequences, all CD8+ CDR3, were shared between patients and controls.

V was trimmed by 6 bases and J by 7 bases, leaving 19 bases between them. Germline values: CDR1 DFQATT, CDR2 SNEGSKA (reference sequence). The CDR3 runs 14 residues. The chain combines TRBV20-1 with TRBJ2-1; D possibly corresponds to TRBD1 (5 bases). The clonotype comes from a human donor in good health, serving as a control. Sequenced input: sorted CD4+, CD8+, or CD8+CD57+ T cells (not recorded which) from PBMCs. DNA for the CDR3: TGCAGTGCCGAGACTGGTACCTACAGGAATGAGCAGTTCTTC. As protein: CSAETGTYRNEQFF.